This T cell receptor (beta chain) was recovered during a study of CD8 T cells in ankylosing spondylitis. TCRdb re-analysed the 5' RACE reads in MiXCR, keeping a single row per CDR3 protein. The repertoire holds fewer than 200,000 distinct CDR3 sequences, with approximately 18% as singletons. Germline CDR1 SGHVS, CDR2 FQNEAQ. This CDR3 is 17 amino acids long. The V segment lost 0 bases and the J segment 0 bases; nucleotides outside the gene matches: 5. This clonotype has ten or more counts. The sequencing input was blood, either unsorted or a sorted T cell fraction (not recorded which). The V and J genes are TRBV7-8 and TRBJ2-3; 8 nucleotides line up with TRBD2. This sequence originates from a male donor under 30 with ankylosing spondylitis or in good health (not recorded which). CDR3 sequence: CASSLALAGLSTDTQYF. The CDR3 region has the DNA TGTGCCAGCAGCTTAGCGCTAGCGGGCCTTAGCACAGATACGCAGTATTTT.